This paragraph reports one T cell receptor (beta chain). The repertoire was sequenced with immunoSEQ multiplex PCR; TCRdb's copy has only in-frame clones and lacks some. Of hundreds of thousands of clones listed, roughly 90% were seen once; the top ten hold 0.0095% to 0.011%. The data are from a study of shared T cell receptors in the human thymus. The same sample was also studied in work on human thymus T cells. As that report states: Infants, healthy and Finnish, who were having corrective surgery for congenital heart defects served as donors. Thymic samples were excised during corrective heart operations. Across thymic and blood repertoires, the usage of V and J genes appeared to be biased. There were highly overlapping thymic repertoires among unrelated individuals, as related research reported.

The sequencing sample was made of thymocytes. The receptor was isolated from a boy younger than two with a congenital heart defect.

CDR3 nucleotides: TGTGCCAGCAGCGGAGGGAATCAGCCCCAGCATTTT. Translated: CASSGGNQPQHF. This chain connects TRBV7-9 to TRBJ1-5, with no clear D. V shed 5 bases and J shed 4 bases, with 6 bases lying between them. CDR3 length: 12 amino acids. Germline CDR1 reads SEHNR; CDR2 reads FQNEAQ (reference sequence).